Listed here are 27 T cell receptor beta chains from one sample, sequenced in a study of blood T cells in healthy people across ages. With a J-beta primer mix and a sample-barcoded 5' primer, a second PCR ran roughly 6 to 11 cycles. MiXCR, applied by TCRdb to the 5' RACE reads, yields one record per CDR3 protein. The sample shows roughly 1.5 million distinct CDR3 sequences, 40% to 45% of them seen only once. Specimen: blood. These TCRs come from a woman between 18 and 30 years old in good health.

The CDR3 DNA reads as TGTGCCAGCAGTGGGGACTTTTTGGATACGCAGTATTTT. It encodes CASSGDFLDTQYF. V gene TRBV27 combines with J gene TRBJ2-3; TRBD2 is a possible D gene (6 bases). V shed 5 bases and J shed 6 bases, with 12 bases lying between them. Germline V CDR1 and CDR2: MNHEY, SMNVEV (reference sequence). This CDR3 region has 13 residues.

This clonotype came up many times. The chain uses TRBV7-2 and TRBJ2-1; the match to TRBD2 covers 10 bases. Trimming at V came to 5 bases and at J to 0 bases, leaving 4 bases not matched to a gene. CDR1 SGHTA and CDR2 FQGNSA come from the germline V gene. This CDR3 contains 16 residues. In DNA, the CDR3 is TGTGCCAGCAGCCTCAGCGGGAGGGGCTCCTACAATGAGCAGTTCTTC. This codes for CASSLSGRGSYNEQFF.

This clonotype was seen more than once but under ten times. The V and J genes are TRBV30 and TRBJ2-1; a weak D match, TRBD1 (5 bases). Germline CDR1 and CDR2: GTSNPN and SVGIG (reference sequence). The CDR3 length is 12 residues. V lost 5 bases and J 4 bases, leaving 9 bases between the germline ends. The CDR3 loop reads CAWDREYNEQFF. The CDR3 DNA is TGTGCCTGGGACAGAGAATACAATGAGCAGTTCTTC. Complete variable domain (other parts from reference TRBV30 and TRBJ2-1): SQTIHQWPATLVQPVGSPLSLECTVEGTSNPNLYWYRQAAGRGLQLLFYSVGIGQISSEVPQNLSASRPQDRQFILSSKKLLLSDSGFYLCAWDREYNEQFFGPGTRLTVL.

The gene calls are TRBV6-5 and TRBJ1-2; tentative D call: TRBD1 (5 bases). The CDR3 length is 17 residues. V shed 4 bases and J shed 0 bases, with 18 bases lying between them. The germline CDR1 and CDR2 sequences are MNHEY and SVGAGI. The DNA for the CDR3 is TGTGCCAGCAGTTTTCGACAGCTGCAGCCCTCTAACTATGGCTACACCTTC. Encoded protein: CASSFRQLQPSNYGYTF.

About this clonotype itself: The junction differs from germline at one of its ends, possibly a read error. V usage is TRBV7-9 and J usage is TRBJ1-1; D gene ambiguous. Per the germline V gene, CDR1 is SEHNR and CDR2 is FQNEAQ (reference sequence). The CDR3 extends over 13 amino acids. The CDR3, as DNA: TGTGCCAGCAGCTTGACGGGGAACGCTGAAGCTTTCTTT. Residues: CASSLTGNAEAFF.

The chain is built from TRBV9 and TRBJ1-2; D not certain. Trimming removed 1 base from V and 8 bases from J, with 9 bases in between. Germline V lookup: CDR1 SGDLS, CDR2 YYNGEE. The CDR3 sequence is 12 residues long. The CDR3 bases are TGTGCCAGCAGCGTAATGGGTAGGGGCTACACCTTC. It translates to CASSVMGRGYTF.

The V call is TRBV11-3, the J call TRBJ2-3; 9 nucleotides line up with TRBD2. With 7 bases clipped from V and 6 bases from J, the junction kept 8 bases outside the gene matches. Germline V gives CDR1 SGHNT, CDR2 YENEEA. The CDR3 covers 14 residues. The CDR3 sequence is CASTAAGGRDTQYF. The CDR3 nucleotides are TGTGCCAGCACCGCCGCGGGGGGGCGGGATACGCAGTATTTT.

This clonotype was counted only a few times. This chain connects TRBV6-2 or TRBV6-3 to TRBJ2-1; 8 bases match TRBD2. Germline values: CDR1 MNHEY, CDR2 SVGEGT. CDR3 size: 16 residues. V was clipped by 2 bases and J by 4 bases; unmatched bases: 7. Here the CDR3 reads CASSYKGLDPYNEQFF. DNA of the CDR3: TGTGCCAGCAGTTACAAGGGACTAGATCCTTACAATGAGCAGTTCTTC.

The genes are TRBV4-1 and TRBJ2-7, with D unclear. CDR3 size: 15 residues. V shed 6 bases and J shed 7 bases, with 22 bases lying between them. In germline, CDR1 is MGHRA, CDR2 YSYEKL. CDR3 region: CASRTVALSYNEQYF. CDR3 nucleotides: TGCGCCAGCAGGACGGTAGCTCTATCCTACAATGAGCAGTACTTC.

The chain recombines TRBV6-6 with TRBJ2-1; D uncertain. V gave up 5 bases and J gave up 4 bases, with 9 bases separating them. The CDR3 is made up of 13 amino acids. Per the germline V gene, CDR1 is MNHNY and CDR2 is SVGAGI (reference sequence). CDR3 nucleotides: TGTGCCAGCAGTCATCCTCCTTACAATGAGCAGTTCTTC. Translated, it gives CASSHPPYNEQFF.

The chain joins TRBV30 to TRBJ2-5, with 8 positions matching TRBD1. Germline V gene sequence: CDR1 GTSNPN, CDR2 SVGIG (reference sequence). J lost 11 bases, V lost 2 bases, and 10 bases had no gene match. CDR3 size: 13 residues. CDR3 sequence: CAWSLSRGLEQYF. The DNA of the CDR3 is TGTGCCTGGAGTTTAAGCAGGGGGCTTGAGCAGTACTTC.

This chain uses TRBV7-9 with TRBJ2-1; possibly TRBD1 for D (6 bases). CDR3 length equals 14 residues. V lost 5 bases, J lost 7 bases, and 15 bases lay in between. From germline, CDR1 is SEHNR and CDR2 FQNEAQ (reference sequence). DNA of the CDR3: TGTGCCAGCAGCGCCGGGGCAGGGGAGAATGAGCAGTTCTTC. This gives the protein CASSAGAGENEQFF. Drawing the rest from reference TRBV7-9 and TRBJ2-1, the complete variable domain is DTGVSQNPRHKITKRGQNVTFRCDPISEHNRLYWYRQTLGQGPEFLTYFQNEAQLEKSRLLSDRFSAERPKGSFSTLEIQRTEQGDSAMYLCASSAGAGENEQFFGPGTRLTVL.

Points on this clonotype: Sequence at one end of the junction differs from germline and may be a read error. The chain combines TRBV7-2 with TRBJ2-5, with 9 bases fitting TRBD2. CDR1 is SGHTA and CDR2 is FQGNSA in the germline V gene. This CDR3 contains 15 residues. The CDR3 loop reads CAGSFYRGREETQYF. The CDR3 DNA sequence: TGTGCCGGCAGCTTCTATCGCGGGAGGGAGGAGACCCAGTACTTC.

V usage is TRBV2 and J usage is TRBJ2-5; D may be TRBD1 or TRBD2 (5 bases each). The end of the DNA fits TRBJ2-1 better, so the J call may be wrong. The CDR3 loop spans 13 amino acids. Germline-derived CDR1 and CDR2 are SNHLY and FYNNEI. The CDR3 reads CASQGVDQETQFF. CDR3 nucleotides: TGTGCCAGCCAGGGAGTGGACCAAGAGACCCAGTTCTTC.

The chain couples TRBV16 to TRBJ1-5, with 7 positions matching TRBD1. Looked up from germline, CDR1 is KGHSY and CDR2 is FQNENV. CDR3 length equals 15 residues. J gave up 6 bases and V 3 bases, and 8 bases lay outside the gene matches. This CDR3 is CASSQTGTNIQPQHF. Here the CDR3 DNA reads TGTGCCAGCAGCCAGACAGGGACCAACATTCAGCCCCAGCATTTT. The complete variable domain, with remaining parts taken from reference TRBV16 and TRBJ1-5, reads GEEVAQTPKHLVRGEGQKAKLYCAPIKGHSYVFWYQQVLKNEFKFLISFQNENVFDETGMPKERFSAKCLPNSPCSLEIQATKLEDSAVYFCASSQTGTNIQPQHFGDGTRLSIL.

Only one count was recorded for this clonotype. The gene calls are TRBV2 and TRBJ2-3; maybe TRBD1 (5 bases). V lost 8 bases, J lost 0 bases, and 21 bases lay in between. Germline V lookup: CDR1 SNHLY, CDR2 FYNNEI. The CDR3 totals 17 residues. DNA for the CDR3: TGTGCCAGCCAATCCACAGGCGTCCGCTCTAGCACAGATACGCAGTATTTT. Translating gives CASQSTGVRSSTDTQYF.

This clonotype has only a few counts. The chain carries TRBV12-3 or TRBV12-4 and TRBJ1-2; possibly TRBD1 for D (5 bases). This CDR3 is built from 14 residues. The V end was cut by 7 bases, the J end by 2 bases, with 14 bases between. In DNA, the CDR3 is TGTGCCAGCACCTACCTCGGGGGAAACTATGGCTACACCTTC. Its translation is CASTYLGGNYGYTF.

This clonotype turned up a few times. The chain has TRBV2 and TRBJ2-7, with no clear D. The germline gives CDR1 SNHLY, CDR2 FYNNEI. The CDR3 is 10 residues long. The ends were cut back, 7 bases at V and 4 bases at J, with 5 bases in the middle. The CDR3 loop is CASMQYEQYF. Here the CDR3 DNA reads TGTGCCAGCATGCAATACGAGCAGTACTTC.

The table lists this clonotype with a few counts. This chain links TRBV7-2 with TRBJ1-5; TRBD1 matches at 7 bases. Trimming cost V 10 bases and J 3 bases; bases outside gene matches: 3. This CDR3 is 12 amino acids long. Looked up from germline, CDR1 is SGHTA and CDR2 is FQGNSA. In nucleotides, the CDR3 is TGTGCCACGGGACAGCTCAATCAGCCCCAGCATTTT. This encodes CATGQLNQPQHF.

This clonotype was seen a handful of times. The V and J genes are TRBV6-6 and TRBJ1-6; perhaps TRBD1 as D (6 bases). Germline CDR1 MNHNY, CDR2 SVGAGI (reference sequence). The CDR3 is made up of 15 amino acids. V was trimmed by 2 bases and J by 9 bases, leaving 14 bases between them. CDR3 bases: TGTGCCAGCAGTTACGACCAATTAGGGGGTTCACCCCTCCACTTT. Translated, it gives CASSYDQLGGSPLHF.

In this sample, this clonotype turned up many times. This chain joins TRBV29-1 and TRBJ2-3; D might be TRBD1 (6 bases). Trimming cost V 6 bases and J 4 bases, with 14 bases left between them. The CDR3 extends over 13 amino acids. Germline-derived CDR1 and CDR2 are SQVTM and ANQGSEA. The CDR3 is CSVAHRDPDTQYF. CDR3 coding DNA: TGCAGCGTGGCCCACAGGGACCCAGATACGCAGTATTTT.

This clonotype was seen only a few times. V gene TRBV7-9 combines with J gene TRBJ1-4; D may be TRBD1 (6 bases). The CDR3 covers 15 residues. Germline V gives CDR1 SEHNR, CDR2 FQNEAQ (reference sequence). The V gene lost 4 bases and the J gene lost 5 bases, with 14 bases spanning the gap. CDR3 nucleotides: TGTGCCAGCAGCTCTTCGACAGGTTGGAATGAAAAACTGTTTTTT. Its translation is CASSSSTGWNEKLFF. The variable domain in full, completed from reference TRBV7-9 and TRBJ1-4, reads DTGVSQNPRHKITKRGQNVTFRCDPISEHNRLYWYRQTLGQGPEFLTYFQNEAQLEKSRLLSDRFSAERPKGSFSTLEIQRTEQGDSAMYLCASSSSTGWNEKLFFGSGTQLSVL.

This CDR3 is CASSDGMNTDTQYF. DNA of the CDR3: TGTGCCAGCAGCGACGGGATGAACACAGATACGCAGTATTTT. The chain links TRBV7-9 to TRBJ2-3, with D tentatively TRBD2 (5 bases). Germline V lookup: CDR1 SEHNR, CDR2 FQNEAQ (reference sequence). V lost 5 bases and J 2 bases, leaving 11 bases between the germline ends. The CDR3 is 14 amino acids.

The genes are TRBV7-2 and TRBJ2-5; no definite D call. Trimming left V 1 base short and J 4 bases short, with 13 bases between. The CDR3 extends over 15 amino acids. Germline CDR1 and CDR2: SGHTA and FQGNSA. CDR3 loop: CASSLVGKNRETQYF. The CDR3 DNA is TGTGCCAGCAGCTTAGTGGGCAAAAACCGAGAGACCCAGTACTTC.

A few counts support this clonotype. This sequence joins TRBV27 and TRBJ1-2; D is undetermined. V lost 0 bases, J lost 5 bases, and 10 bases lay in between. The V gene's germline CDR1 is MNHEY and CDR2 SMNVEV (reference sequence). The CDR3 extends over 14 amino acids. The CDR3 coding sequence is TGTGCCAGCAGTTTATCTAAGACGCGGTATGGCTACACCTTC. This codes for CASSLSKTRYGYTF.

The CDR3 region has the DNA TGCAGTGCAAGACTAGCGGCTGGGGAGACCCAGTACTTC. Amino acid sequence: CSARLAAGETQYF. This chain joins TRBV20-1 and TRBJ2-5; 9 bases map to TRBD2. The CDR3 covers 13 residues. Trimming cost V 6 bases and J 5 bases; bases outside gene matches: 7. Germline-derived CDR1 and CDR2 are DFQATT and SNEGSKA (reference sequence).

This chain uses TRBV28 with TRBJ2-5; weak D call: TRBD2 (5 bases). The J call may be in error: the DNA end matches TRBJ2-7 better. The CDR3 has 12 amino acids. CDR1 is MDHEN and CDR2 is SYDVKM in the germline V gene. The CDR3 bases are TGTGCCAGCACCAGGACCGGGGACGAGCAGTACTTC. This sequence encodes CASTRTGDEQYF.